The 27 T cell receptor beta chains below were found in one sample sequenced in a study of shared clonotypes between healthy human individuals. Only in-frame clones appear in the TCRdb table, and some are missing; sequencing was by immunoSEQ multiplex PCR. This sample yields approximately 2,300,000 clones, of which 85% to 95% are seen a single time; roughly 0.34% belongs to the top ten. Material for sequencing was naive CD4+ T cells from PBMCs. Subset reported: CD45RA+ positively selected. These TCRs come from a young man in good health. Some clones in this sample may be carry-over from other donors' samples.

The chain carries TRBV28 and TRBJ2-7; 7 bases align to TRBD1. The germline V gene has CDR1 MDHEN and CDR2 SYDVKM. The CDR3 length is 12 residues. J gave up 9 bases and V 11 bases, and 13 bases lay outside the gene matches. The CDR3 DNA sequence: TGTGCCTCCCGGACAGGCCTCTACCGGCAGTACTTC. Protein sequence: CASRTGLYRQYF.

This chain connects TRBV10-3 to TRBJ1-3; TRBD1 matches at 9 bases. V lost 10 bases and J lost 0; bases outside the gene matches: 16. The CDR3 extends over 18 amino acids. Germline V gene lookup returns CDR1 ENHRY and CDR2 SYGVKD. In nucleotides, the CDR3 is TGTGCCACCGCACCGGGACAGGGATTTCCGAACTCTGGAAACACCATATATTTT. It translates to CATAPGQGFPNSGNTIYF.

The chain has TRBV7-6 and TRBJ1-5; TRBD1 aligns across 7 bases. Germline V CDR1 and CDR2: SGHVS, FNYEAQ. The CDR3 is 16 residues long. With 5 bases clipped from V and 7 bases from J, the junction kept 14 bases outside the gene matches. CDR3 sequence reads: CASSKPPGGSGQPQHF. CDR3 sequence (DNA): TGTGCCAGCAGCAAACCCCCAGGGGGGTCAGGACAGCCCCAGCATTTT.

The chain has TRBV6-9 and TRBJ2-1; 7 positions agree with TRBD1. CDR3 length: 15 amino acids. Looked up from germline, CDR1 is MNHGY and CDR2 is SVAAGI. J was trimmed by 12 bases and V by 4 bases; bases with no gene match: 15. The CDR3 here is CASSSTGERAEGQFF. The DNA of the CDR3 is TGTGCCAGCAGTTCAACAGGGGAACGGGCAGAGGGGCAGTTCTTC.

The rearrangement links TRBV5-4 to TRBJ2-7; TRBD2 aligns across 8 bases. This CDR3 spans 15 amino acids. Germline V gene sequence: CDR1 SGHNT, CDR2 YYREEE (reference sequence). V gave up 0 bases and J gave up 3 bases; unmatched junction bases: 5. This CDR3 reads CASSLGGGRNYEQYF. The DNA for the CDR3 is TGTGCCAGCAGCTTGGGGGGCGGGAGGAACTACGAGCAGTACTTC.

This chain joins TRBV9 and TRBJ2-7; D could derive from TRBD1 or TRBD2 (5 bases each). V was cut by 0 bases and J by 0 bases, with 16 bases left in between. Germline V lookup: CDR1 SGDLS, CDR2 YYNGEE. This CDR3 has 17 residues. CDR3 loop: CASSVAPGSGHSYEQYF. The CDR3 bases are TGTGCCAGCAGCGTAGCCCCAGGGTCGGGGCACTCCTACGAGCAGTACTTC.

The CDR3 loop is CASRRDRGRDTIYF. DNA of the CDR3: TGTGCCAGCAGGCGAGACAGGGGGCGAGACACCATATATTTT. V is TRBV2 and J is TRBJ1-3; the match to TRBD1 covers 10 bases. V shed 6 bases and J 8 bases; nucleotides not matched to a gene: 7. Germline CDR1 and CDR2: SNHLY and FYNNEI. There are 14 residues in the CDR3.

V gene TRBV2 combines with J gene TRBJ2-5; no definite D call. The J call could be wrong; TRBJ2-7 is a better fit for the DNA end. Germline CDR1 and CDR2: SNHLY and FYNNEI. The length of the CDR3 is 13 residues. The CDR3 DNA sequence: TGTGCCAGCAGTGAACCACACCAGCACGAGCAGTACTTC. The encoded protein is CASSEPHQHEQYF.

This sequence joins TRBV7-2 and TRBJ2-4; D possibly corresponds to TRBD2 (5 bases). Trimming removed 1 base from V and 7 bases from J, with 14 bases in between. Per the germline V gene, CDR1 is SGHTA and CDR2 is FQGNSA. The CDR3 is made up of 15 amino acids. The CDR3 sequence is CASSLVASLRNIQYF. The CDR3 DNA reads TGTGCCAGCAGCTTAGTTGCTAGCCTTAGGAACATTCAGTACTTC.

This sequence joins TRBV7-2 and TRBJ1-3, with 7 bases lining up with TRBD1. V trimming: 8 bases; J trimming: 0 bases; junction bases outside the gene matches: 4. The CDR3 sequence is 14 residues long. Per the germline V gene, CDR1 is SGHTA and CDR2 is FQGNSA. The CDR3 spells CASLDRRSGNTIYF. The CDR3 DNA sequence: TGTGCCAGCTTGGACAGGCGCTCTGGAAACACCATATATTTT.

The rearrangement joins TRBV7-7 to TRBJ2-2; the D is unclear. The germline V gene encodes CDR1 SSHAT and CDR2 FNYEAQ (reference sequence). With 1 base removed from V and 3 bases from J, the gap between germline ends came to 12 bases. The CDR3 contains 16 residues. CDR3 nucleotide sequence: TGTGCCAGCAGCTTAGGCAAAGACCATTACACCGGGGAGCTGTTTTTT. It encodes CASSLGKDHYTGELFF.

This chain uses TRBV4-1 with TRBJ2-1; maybe TRBD2 (6 bases). Trimming took 0 bases from V and 5 from J, leaving 14 bases between them. CDR3 length: 16 amino acids. CDR1 and CDR2 (germline): MGHRA, YSYEKL. The DNA of the CDR3 is TGCGCCAGCAGCCAAGATTTGGCGCGCGGGGACAATGAGCAGTTCTTC. Protein product: CASSQDLARGDNEQFF.

The chain couples TRBV5-1 to TRBJ2-7, with 9 nucleotides matching TRBD1. The CDR3 has 14 amino acids. V shed 3 bases, J shed 2 bases, and the junction held 3 bases outside the gene matches. Germline values: CDR1 SGHRS, CDR2 YFSETQ. CDR3 sequence: CASSSWTGAYEQYF. The CDR3 bases are TGCGCCAGCAGCTCATGGACAGGGGCCTACGAGCAGTACTTC. Combining the CDR3 with reference TRBV5-1 and TRBJ2-7 gives the whole variable domain KAGVTQTPRYLIKTRGQQVTLSCSPISGHRSVSWYQQTPGQGLQFLFEYFSETQRNKGNFPGRFSGRQFSNSRSEMNVSTLELGDSALYLCASSSWTGAYEQYFGPGTRLTVT.

The chain has TRBV2 and TRBJ2-5, with TRBD2 as a possible D gene (7 bases). The CDR3 spans 14 residues. Trimming stripped 7 bases from V and 5 bases from J, with 17 bases between. The germline gives CDR1 SNHLY, CDR2 FYNNEI. The CDR3 region has the DNA TGTGCCAGCATCCTGGGGGGGGCCCGGGAGACCCAGTACTTC. This sequence encodes CASILGGARETQYF.

This chain connects TRBV29-1 to TRBJ1-2; no clear D gene. CDR1 SQVTM and CDR2 ANQGSEA come from the germline V gene. This CDR3 has 13 residues. V dropped 3 bases and J dropped 4 bases, with 12 bases sitting between them. The CDR3 DNA is TGCAGCGTTGAGGTCATAGCTAGCTATGGCTACACCTTC. The encoded protein is CSVEVIASYGYTF.

The genes are TRBV18 and TRBJ2-7; 7 nucleotides line up with TRBD1. Trimming took 5 bases from V and 1 from J; bases not matched to a gene: 2. The germline CDR1 and CDR2 sequences are KGHSH and LQKENI. The CDR3 is 13 amino acids. The CDR3 DNA reads TGTGCCAGCTCATCAGGGGGATCCTACGAGCAGTACTTC. This encodes CASSSGGSYEQYF.

This chain joins TRBV28 and TRBJ2-7, with 7 bases identical to TRBD2. The trim removed 4 bases at V and 3 bases at J, leaving 6 bases unmatched. In germline, CDR1 is MDHEN, CDR2 SYDVKM. The CDR3 is 14 residues long. CDR3 in amino acids: CASSSIRGVYEQYF. In DNA form, the CDR3 reads TGTGCCAGCAGTTCGATTCGGGGGGTCTACGAGCAGTACTTC.

The chain couples TRBV4-3 to TRBJ2-3, with 9 bases identical to TRBD1. The germline CDR1 and CDR2 sequences are LGHNA and YSLEER. V was clipped by 6 bases and J by 2 bases; unmatched bases: 3. The CDR3 runs 14 residues. CDR3 DNA: TGCGCCAGCAGTCGGACAGGGGACACAGATACGCAGTATTTT. Translating it yields CASSRTGDTDTQYF.

This chain links TRBV25-1 with TRBJ1-2; 10 positions match TRBD1. Germline V gives CDR1 MGHDK, CDR2 SYGVNS. CDR3 length: 14 amino acids. The V segment lost 7 bases and the J segment 0 bases; nucleotides outside the gene matches: 2. DNA for the CDR3: TGTGCCAGCATAGGACAGGGGGCTAACTATGGCTACACCTTC. Translated, it gives CASIGQGANYGYTF.

V and J are TRBV7-2 and TRBJ2-5; 9 bases are shared with TRBD2. The CDR3 is 15 residues long. V dropped 1 base and J dropped 5; count of bases not matched to a gene: 5. Germline loops: CDR1 SGHTA, CDR2 FQGNSA. CDR3 DNA sequence: TGTGCCAGCAGCTTAGGCGGCGGGAGGGTTGAGACCCAGTACTTC. Protein: CASSLGGGRVETQYF.

The chain joins TRBV7-2 to TRBJ2-3, with a tentative D call TRBD1 (5 bases). Looked up from germline, CDR1 is SGHTA and CDR2 is FQGNSA. The CDR3 length is 13 residues. V was pared by 10 bases and J by 3 bases, with 14 bases between. The CDR3 protein is CAISPGATDTQYF. The DNA for the CDR3 is TGTGCCATTTCCCCTGGGGCTACAGATACGCAGTATTTT.

This clone has only one observation. This chain connects TRBV4-3 to TRBJ2-4; the D is unclear. V lost 0 bases and J lost 5, with 5 bases in between. Germline V gene lookup returns CDR1 LGHNA and CDR2 YSLEER. The CDR3 runs to 13 residues. In nucleotides, the CDR3 is TGCGCCAGCAGCCAAGAACCCCAAAACATTCAGTACTTC. Encoded protein: CASSQEPQNIQYF.

The chain has TRBV9 and TRBJ2-6; unclear D gene. V was cut by 0 bases and J by 8 bases, with 9 bases left in between. The CDR3 has 14 amino acids. In germline, CDR1 is SGDLS, CDR2 YYNGEE. DNA of the CDR3: TGTGCCAGCAGCGTAGCTTTGCATACCAACGTCCTGACTTTC. Protein product: CASSVALHTNVLTF.

This clone was counted a single time. This chain connects TRBV4-3 to TRBJ2-3; no reliable D call. Looked up from germline, CDR1 is LGHNA and CDR2 is YSLEER. The CDR3 has 18 residues. Trimming took off 0 bases at V and 7 bases at J, with 23 bases between the two ends. This chain's CDR3 is CASSQDTTAERKTNTQYF. The CDR3 region has the DNA TGCGCCAGCAGCCAAGATACGACTGCGGAACGGAAGACAAATACGCAGTATTTT.

The chain links TRBV9 to TRBJ2-3; TRBD1 matches at 9 bases. The CDR3 consists of 15 residues. The germline V gene has CDR1 SGDLS and CDR2 YYNGEE. V was clipped by 3 bases and J by 4 bases; unmatched bases: 6. CDR3 DNA sequence: TGTGCCAGCAGCGAAGGGACAGGGAGGGCAGATACGCAGTATTTT. This gives the protein CASSEGTGRADTQYF.

The V and J genes are TRBV5-6 and TRBJ1-2; the D is unclear. The CDR3 runs to 13 residues. The germline V gene has CDR1 SGHDT and CDR2 YYEEEE. V gave up 4 bases and J gave up 11 bases, with 18 bases separating them. DNA of the CDR3: TGTGCCAGCAGCCAATTACCTAGGCCTTTGTACACCTTC. It specifies CASSQLPRPLYTF.

Only one count was recorded for this clone. V and J are TRBV5-6 and TRBJ2-1; 9 bases agree with TRBD2. CDR1 is SGHDT and CDR2 is YYEEEE in the germline V gene. The CDR3 consists of 17 residues. V shed 1 base and J 6 bases; nucleotides not matched to a gene: 11. CDR3 protein: CASSLRGREGRGNEQFF. The CDR3 DNA reads TGTGCCAGCAGCTTGAGAGGGCGGGAGGGTCGGGGCAATGAGCAGTTCTTC.